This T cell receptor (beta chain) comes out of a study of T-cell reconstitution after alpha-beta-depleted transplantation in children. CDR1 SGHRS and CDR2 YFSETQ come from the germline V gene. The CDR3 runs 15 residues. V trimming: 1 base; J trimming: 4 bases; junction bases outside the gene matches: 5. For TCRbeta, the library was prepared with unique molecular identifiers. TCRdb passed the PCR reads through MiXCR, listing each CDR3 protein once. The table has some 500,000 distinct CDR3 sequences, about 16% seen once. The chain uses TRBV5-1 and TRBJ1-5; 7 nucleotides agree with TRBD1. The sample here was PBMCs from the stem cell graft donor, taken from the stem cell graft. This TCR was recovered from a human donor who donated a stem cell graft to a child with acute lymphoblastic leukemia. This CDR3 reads CASSLWDSFNQPQHF. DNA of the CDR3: TGCGCCAGCAGCTTGTGGGACAGTTTTAATCAGCCCCAGCATTTT. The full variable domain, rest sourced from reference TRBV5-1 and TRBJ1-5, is KAGVTQTPRYLIKTRGQQVTLSCSPISGHRSVSWYQQTPGQGLQFLFEYFSETQRNKGNFPGRFSGRQFSNSRSEMNVSTLELGDSALYLCASSLWDSFNQPQHFGDGTRLSIL.